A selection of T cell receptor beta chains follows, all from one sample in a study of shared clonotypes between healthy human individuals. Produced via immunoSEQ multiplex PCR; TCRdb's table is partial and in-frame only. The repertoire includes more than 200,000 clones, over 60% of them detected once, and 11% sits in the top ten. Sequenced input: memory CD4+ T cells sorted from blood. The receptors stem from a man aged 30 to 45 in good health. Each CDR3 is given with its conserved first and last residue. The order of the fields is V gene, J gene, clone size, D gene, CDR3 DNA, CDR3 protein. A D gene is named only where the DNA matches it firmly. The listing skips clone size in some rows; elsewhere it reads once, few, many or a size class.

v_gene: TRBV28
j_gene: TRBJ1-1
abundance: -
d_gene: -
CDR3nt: TGTGCCAGCAGTTTGGGGGGTTGGGACACTGAAGCTTTCTTT
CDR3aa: CASSLGGWDTEAFF

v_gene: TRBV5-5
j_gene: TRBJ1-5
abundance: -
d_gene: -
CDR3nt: TGTGCCAGCAGCTTGGCGATAAATTTCCAGCCCCAGCATTTT
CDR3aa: CASSLAINFQPQHF

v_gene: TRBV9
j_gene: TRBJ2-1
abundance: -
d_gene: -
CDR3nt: TGTGCCAGCAGCGTAGCCGGGATGGGAATAAATGAGCAGTTCTTC
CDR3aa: CASSVAGMGINEQFF

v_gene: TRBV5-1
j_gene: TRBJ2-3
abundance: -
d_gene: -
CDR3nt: TGCGCCAGCAGCTCTCGCTTAGGGGTAGATACGCAGTATTTT
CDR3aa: CASSSRLGVDTQYF

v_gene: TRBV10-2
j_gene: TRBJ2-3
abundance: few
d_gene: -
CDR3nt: TGCGCCAGCAGTGACCAGGGCCTCCGGGACACAGATACGCAGTATTTT
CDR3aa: CASSDQGLRDTDTQYF

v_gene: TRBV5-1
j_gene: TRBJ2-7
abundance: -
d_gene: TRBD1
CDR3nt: TGCGCCAGCAGCTTGTTTTCGGGACAGGGAGGCGAGCAGTACTTC
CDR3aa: CASSLFSGQGGEQYF

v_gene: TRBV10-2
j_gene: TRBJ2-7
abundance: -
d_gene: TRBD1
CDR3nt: TGCGCCAGCACCCTGACAGGGAGCAGGGACGAGCAGTACTTC
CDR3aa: CASTLTGSRDEQYF

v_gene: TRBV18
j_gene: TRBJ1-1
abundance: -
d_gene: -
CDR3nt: TGTGCCAGCTCACCAAGGGTCCAGGGCTTCAACACTGAAGCTTTCTTT
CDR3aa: CASSPRVQGFNTEAFF

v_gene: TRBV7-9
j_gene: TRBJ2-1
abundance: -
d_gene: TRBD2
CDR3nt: TGTGCCAGCAGCTTTAGTTCGTCAGCGGGAGATGAGCAGTTCTTC
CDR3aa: CASSFSSSAGDEQFF

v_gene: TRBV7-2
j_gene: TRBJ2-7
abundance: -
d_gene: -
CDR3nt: TGTGCCAGCAGCTTAGTCGCTAGCTCTTACGAGCAGTACTTC
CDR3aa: CASSLVASSYEQYF

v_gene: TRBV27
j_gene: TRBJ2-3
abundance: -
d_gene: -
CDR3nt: TGTGCCAGCAGTTTTCCATGGGCAGATACGCAGTATTTT
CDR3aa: CASSFPWADTQYF

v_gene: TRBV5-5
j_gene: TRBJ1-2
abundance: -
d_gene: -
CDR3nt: TGTGCCAGCAGCACCGGTTGGGGGGGCGCCGGCTATGGCTACACCTTC
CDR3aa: CASSTGWGGAGYGYTF

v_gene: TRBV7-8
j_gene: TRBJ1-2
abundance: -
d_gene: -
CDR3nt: TGTGCCAGCAGCTTAAAGCGGGGATTTGACTATGGCTACACCTTC
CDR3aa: CASSLKRGFDYGYTF

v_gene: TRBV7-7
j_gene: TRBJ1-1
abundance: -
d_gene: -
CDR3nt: TGTGCTAGCAGCTCAACGGGGGAGAGTAAGATTACTGAAGCTTTCTTT
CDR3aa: CASSSTGESKITEAFF

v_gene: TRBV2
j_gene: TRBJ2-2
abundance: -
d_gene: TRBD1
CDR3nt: TGTGCCAGCAGAGCCGGGACAGACAACACCGGGGAGCTGTTTTTT
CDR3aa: CASRAGTDNTGELFF

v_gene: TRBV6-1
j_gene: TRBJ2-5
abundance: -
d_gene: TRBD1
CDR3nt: TGTGCCAGCAGTTTTGGACAGGGCGGAGAGACCCAGTACTTC
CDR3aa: CASSFGQGGETQYF

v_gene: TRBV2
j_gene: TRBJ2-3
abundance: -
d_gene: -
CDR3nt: TGTGCCAGCAGTGAGAGGGACACAGATACGCAGTATTTT
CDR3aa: CASSERDTDTQYF

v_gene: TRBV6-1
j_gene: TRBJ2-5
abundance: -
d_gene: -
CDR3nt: TGTGCCAGCAGTGAAATTGGGGAGACCCAGTACTTC
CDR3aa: CASSEIGETQYF

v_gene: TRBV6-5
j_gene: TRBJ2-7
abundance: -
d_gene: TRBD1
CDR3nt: TGTGCCAGCAGTTACTCGAGGACAGGAGGCTACTACGAGCAGTACTTC
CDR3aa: CASSYSRTGGYYEQYF

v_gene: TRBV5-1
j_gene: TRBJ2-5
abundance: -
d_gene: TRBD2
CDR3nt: TGCGCCAGCAGCCCCCCGGCGGCTAGCGGTGGGGAGACCCAGTACTTC
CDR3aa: CASSPPAASGGETQYF

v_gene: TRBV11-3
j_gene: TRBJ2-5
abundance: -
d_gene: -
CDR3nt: TGTGCCAGCAGCTTGGGCTCCGAGACAAGAGAGACCCAGTACTTC
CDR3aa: CASSLGSETRETQYF

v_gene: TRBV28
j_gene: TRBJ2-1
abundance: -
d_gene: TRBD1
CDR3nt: TGTGCCAGCAGTCCGCAGGGGACAGGGATTCATGCTGAGCAGTTCTTC
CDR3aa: CASSPQGTGIHAEQFF

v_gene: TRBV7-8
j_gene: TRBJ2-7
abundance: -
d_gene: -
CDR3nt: TGTGCCAGCAGCTTAGCTAGGGGACTGAGCTCCTACGAGCAGTACTTC
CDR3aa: CASSLARGLSSYEQYF

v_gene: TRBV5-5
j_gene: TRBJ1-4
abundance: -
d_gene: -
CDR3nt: TGTGCCAGCAACCTTTACGGGCGTAATGAAAAACTGTTTTTT
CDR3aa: CASNLYGRNEKLFF

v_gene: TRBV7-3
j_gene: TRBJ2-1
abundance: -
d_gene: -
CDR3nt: TGTGCCAGCAGCCCAGCGCCGCGGGTGGCCTACAATGAGCAGTTCTTC
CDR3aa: CASSPAPRVAYNEQFF

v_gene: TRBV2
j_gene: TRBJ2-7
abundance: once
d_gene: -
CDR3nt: TGTGCCAGCAGTGATGGGGGGTTCGAGCAGTACTTC
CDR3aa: CASSDGGFEQYF

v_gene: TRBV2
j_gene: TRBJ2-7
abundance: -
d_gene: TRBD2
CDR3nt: TGTGCCAGCAATACCGGGACTAGGAACGCTAAGCAGTACTTC
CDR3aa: CASNTGTRNAKQYF

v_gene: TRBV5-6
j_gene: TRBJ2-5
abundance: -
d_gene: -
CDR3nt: TGTGCCAGCAGCTTGGAGACCCAGTACTTC
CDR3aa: CASSLETQYF

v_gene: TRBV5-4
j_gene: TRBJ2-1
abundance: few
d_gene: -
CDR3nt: TGTGCCAGCACCCCCCACCCCGCGGGTTCCTACAATGAGCAGTTCTTC
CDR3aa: CASTPHPAGSYNEQFF

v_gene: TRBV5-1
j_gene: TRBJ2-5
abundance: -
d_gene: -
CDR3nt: TGCGCCAGCAGCTTGAGTACACAGCTCCAAGAGACCCAGTACTTC
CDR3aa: CASSLSTQLQETQYF

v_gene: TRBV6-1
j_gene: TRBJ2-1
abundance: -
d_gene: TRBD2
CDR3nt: TGTGCCAGCAGGGGGGGGACTAGCGGAAACAATGAGCAGTTCTTC
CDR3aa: CASRGGTSGNNEQFF

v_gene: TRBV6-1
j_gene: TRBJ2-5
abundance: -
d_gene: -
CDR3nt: TGTGCCAGCAGTGACAGGGTTCGAGAGACCCAGTACTTC
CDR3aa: CASSDRVRETQYF

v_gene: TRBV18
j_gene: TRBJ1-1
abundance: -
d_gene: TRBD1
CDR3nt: TGTGCCAGCTCAAGCGGGACAGGGCCCGCCACTGAAGCTTTCTTT
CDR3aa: CASSSGTGPATEAFF

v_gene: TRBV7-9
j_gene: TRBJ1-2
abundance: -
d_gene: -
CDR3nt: TGTGCCAGCAACCACCGGGACCACAACTATGGCTACACCTTC
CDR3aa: CASNHRDHNYGYTF

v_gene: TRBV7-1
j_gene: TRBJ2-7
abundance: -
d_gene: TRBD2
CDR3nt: TGTGCCAGCAGCCATGGGGCGGGAGGCAGCTACGAGCAGTACTTC
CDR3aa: CASSHGAGGSYEQYF

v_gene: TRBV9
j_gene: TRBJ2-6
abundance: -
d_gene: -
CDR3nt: TGTGCCAGTTCCTCGCGGGGCGCTGGGGCCAACGTCCTGACTTTC
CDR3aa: CASSSRGAGANVLTF

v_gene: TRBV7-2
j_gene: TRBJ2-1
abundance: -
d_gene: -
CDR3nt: TGTGCCAGCAGCTTGACCGGGAACAGGGCCTACAATGAGCAGTTCTTC
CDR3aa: CASSLTGNRAYNEQFF

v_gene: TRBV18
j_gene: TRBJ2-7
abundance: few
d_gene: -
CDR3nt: TGTGCCAGCTCACACGAAAACAGCCCCTACGAGCAGTACTTC
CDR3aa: CASSHENSPYEQYF

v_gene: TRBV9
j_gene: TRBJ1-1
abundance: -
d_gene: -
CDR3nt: TGTGCCAGCAGCCTTACACCCGCCTCGGGGAACACTGAAGCTTTCTTT
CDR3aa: CASSLTPASGNTEAFF

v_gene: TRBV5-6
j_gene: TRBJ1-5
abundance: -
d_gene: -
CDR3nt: TGTGCCAGCAGCTTGTCAGGGCCAAGCAATCAGCCCCAGCATTTT
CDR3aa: CASSLSGPSNQPQHF

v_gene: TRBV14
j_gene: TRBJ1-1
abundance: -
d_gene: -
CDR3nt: TGTGCCAGCAGCCCGGGGAGGACTGAAGCTTTCTTT
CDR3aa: CASSPGRTEAFF

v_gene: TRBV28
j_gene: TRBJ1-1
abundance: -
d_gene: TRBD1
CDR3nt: TGTGCCAGCAGTTCGACAACCCTGACAGGGTGGTGGGAAGCTTTCTTT
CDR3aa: CASSSTTLTGWWEAFF

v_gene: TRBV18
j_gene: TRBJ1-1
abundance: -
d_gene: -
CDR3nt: TGTGCCAGCTCACCACAAGCGGTTGGGCGAAATGAAGCTTTCTTT
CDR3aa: CASSPQAVGRNEAFF

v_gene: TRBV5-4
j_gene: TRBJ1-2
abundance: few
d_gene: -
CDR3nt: TGTGCCAGCAGCTTGGCCCCGGGTAACTATGGCTACACCTTC
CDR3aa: CASSLAPGNYGYTF

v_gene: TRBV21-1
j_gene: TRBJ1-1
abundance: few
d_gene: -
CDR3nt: TGTGCCAGCAGCAAAGTCCTTCCGGACAGCACCTGCCAGATGAACACTGAAGCTTTCTTT
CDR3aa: CASSKVLPDSTCQMNTEAFF

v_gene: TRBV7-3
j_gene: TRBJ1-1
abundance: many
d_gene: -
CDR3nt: TGTGCCAGCAGCTTACGGCCAGGGGCGAGGGACACTGAAGCTTTCTTT
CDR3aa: CASSLRPGARDTEAFF

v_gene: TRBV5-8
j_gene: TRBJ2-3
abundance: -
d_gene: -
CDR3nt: TGTGCCAGCAGCTCATCCCAGGGAAGGGGCACAGATACGCAGTATTTT
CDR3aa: CASSSSQGRGTDTQYF

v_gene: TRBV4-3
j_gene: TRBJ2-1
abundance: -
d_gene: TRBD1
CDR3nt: TGCGCCAGCAGCCATACCGGGACAGGGGGTGGGGAGCAGTTCTTC
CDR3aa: CASSHTGTGGGEQFF

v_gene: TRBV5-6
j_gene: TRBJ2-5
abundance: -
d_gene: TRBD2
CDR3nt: TGTGCCAGCAGCTCACCATTGGGACTAGCGGGAGTTGCCGGAGAGACCCAGTACTTC
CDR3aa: CASSSPLGLAGVAGETQYF

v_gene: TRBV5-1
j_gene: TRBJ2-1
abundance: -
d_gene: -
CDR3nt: TGCGCCAGCAGCTTGGCCCTGGGAGGCGATGAGCAGTTCTTC
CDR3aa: CASSLALGGDEQFF

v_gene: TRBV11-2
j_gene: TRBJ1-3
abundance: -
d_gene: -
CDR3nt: TGTGCCAGCAGCCTGGACAGTTACTCTGGAAACACCATATATTTT
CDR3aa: CASSLDSYSGNTIYF

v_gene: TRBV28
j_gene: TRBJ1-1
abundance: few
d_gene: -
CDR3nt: TGTGCCAGCAAGGAAGGACGCACTGAAGCTTTCTTT
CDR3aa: CASKEGRTEAFF

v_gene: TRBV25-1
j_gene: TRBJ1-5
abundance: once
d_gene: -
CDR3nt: TGTGCCAGCAGTCTGGCCAATCAGCCCCAGCATTTT
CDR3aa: CASSLANQPQHF

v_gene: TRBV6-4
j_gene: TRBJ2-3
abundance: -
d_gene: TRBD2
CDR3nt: TGTGCCAGCAGTGACAGCGGGAGGGCCTCGGATACGCAGTATTTT
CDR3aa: CASSDSGRASDTQYF

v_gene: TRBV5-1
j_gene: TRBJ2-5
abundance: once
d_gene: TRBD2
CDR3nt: TGCGCCAGCAGCCATCAGGGACTAGCGGGACAAGAGACCCAGTACTTC
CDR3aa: CASSHQGLAGQETQYF

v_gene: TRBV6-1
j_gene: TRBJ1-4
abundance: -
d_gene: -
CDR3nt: TGTGCCAGCAGTGATCCAGGGGCCCCCACGGGGGAACTGTTTTTT
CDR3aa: CASSDPGAPTGELFF

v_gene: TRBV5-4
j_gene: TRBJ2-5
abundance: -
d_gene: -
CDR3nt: TGTGCCAGCAGCTTGGACGGCGGGAGGACAGGGGAGACCCAGTACTTC
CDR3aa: CASSLDGGRTGETQYF

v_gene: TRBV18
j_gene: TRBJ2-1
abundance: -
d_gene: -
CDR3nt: TGTGCCAGCTTCTCTCGAAGGGACCAGGAGCAGTTCTTC
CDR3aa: CASFSRRDQEQFF

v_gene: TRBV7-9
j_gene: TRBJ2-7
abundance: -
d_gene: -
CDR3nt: TGTGCCAGCAGCCAATCGGGGGAGCAGTACTTC
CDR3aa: CASSQSGEQYF

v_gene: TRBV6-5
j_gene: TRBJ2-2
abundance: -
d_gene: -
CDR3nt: TGTGCCAGCAGTTACGAAGGGACGCGCTGGGGGGAGCTGTTTTTT
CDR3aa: CASSYEGTRWGELFF